The clone carrying this T cell receptor beta chain has a single count. Its specificity is not known. Expansion of antigen-specific CD4+ T cells with viral peptide pools was carried out by the ViraFEST assay before sequencing. Culture proceeded for approximately 9 days, and CD4+ T cells were then isolated. The healthy vaccine recipients, who had no prior SARS-CoV-2 infection, showed negative nucleocapsid antibodies. In the cultures, half the medium was exchanged for IL-2 medium on days 3 and 7. The source of the sample is a study of vaccination effects on CD4 cells after COVID-19. Study-wide results and limits: Nearly all vaccine-induced clones in healthy recipients recognized only SARS-CoV-2.

Sequencing was performed with immunoSEQ multiplex PCR; in TCRdb, only in-frame clones are kept and a portion is missing. The table shows under 45,000 clones, with roughly two thirds occurring only once. The origin of this receptor is a human donor who received a COVID-19 vaccine. Sequencing used CD4+ T cells from PBMCs cultured with HCoV-OC43 spike peptides, obtained before COVID-19 vaccination. Subset noted: HCoV-OC43 spike overlapping peptide pool stimulation.

The CDR3 nucleotides read TGTGCCACCAAGATGTCCACTGAAGCTTTCTTT. Translation gives CATKMSTEAFF. The rearrangement joins TRBV25-1 to TRBJ1-1; D unclear. V shed 10 bases and J shed 4 bases, with 10 bases lying between them. This CDR3 has 11 amino acids. The germline CDR1 and CDR2 sequences are MGHDK and SYGVNS.